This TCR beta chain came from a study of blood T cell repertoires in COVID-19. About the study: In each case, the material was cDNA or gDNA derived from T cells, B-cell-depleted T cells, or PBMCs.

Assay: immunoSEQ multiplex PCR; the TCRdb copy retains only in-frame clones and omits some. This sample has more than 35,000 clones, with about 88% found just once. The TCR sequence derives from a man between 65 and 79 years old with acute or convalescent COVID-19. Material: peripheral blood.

DNA of the CDR3: TGTGCCAGCAGCCCCCCTGGGAGTCGATACAATGAGCAGTTCTTC. It is translated as CASSPPGSRYNEQFF. The chain links TRBV3-1 (or the pseudogene TRBV3-2) to TRBJ2-1, with D possibly being TRBD2 (5 bases). Germline V gene lookup returns CDR1 LGHDT and CDR2 YNNKEL (reference sequence). The V gene lost 4 bases and the J gene lost 4 bases, with 14 bases spanning the gap. This CDR3 contains 15 residues.